A selection of T cell receptor beta chains follows, all from one sample in a study of cytomegalovirus exposure and HLA in healthy donors. Profiling relied on immunoSEQ multiplex PCR, and the TCRdb table lists in-frame clones only, not all of them. The top ten clones hold roughly 2.5% of a sample with 200,000 to 250,000 clones, 70% to 80% of them seen once. Material: PBMCs. These receptors were collected from an older woman in good health and CMV-seropositive. The CDR3 runs from the conserved cysteine through the conserved F or W. Each record gives: V gene, J gene, clone size, D gene, CDR3 DNA, CDR3 protein. The D gene is left open where the match is weak. Where a row states a size, it is once, few, many or the class of an expanded clone; other rows omit it.

TRBV27	TRBJ2-5	NA	NA	TGTGCCAGCAGTTTGGGCCAGGGGCTAGGAGAGACCCAGTACTTC	CASSLGQGLGETQYF
TRBV7-2	TRBJ2-1	few	TRBD2	TGTGCCAGCAGTCCGACTAGCGGACCCAATGAGCAGTTCTTC	CASSPTSGPNEQFF
TRBV28	TRBJ2-1	NA	TRBD2	TGTGCCAGCAGTTTAATAGCGGGAGCTCTTCCTAATGAGCAGTTCTTC	CASSLIAGALPNEQFF
TRBV19	TRBJ1-2	NA	NA	TGTGCCAGTAGAAAGACAGCGGGAAACTATGGCTACACCTTC	CASRKTAGNYGYTF
TRBV30	TRBJ2-7	few	TRBD1	TGTGCCTGGGTGGGGACAGGGGTCTACGAGCAGTACTTC	CAWVGTGVYEQYF
TRBV28	TRBJ2-3	NA	NA	TGTGCCAGCAGTTTCTCCGGTCAGGGAACAGATACGCAGTATTTT	CASSFSGQGTDTQYF
TRBV6-4	TRBJ2-3	NA	NA	TGTGCCAGCAGTGAACAGGGTTACTCAGATACGCAGTATTTT	CASSEQGYSDTQYF
TRBV6-1	TRBJ2-5	few	NA	TGTGCCAGCAGTGAAGCCTTCGGTCGGGGTCAAGAGACCCAGTACTTC	CASSEAFGRGQETQYF
TRBV6-5	TRBJ1-1	NA	NA	TGTGCCAGCAGTCCCTCCGCGGTATTGAACACTGAAGCTTTCTTT	CASSPSAVLNTEAFF
TRBV6-1	TRBJ2-4	NA	NA	TGTGCCAGCAGTGGTCCGGCCAAAAACATTCAGTACTTC	CASSGPAKNIQYF
TRBV28	TRBJ2-7	NA	TRBD1	TGTGCCAGCAGTCCGAGACAGGGGGGCGAGCAGTACTTC	CASSPRQGGEQYF
TRBV7-9	TRBJ2-5	NA	NA	TGTGCCAGCAGCGTCCGACAATTGGAGACCCAGTACTTC	CASSVRQLETQYF
TRBV2	TRBJ2-3	NA	TRBD2	TGTGCCAGCAGTGAAAATCCAACTAGCGGGACCACAGATACGCAGTATTTT	CASSENPTSGTTDTQYF
TRBV28	TRBJ2-2	NA	TRBD2	TGTGCCAGTTCTGCGGGAGGGGCGGCCGGGGAGCTGTTTTTT	CASSAGGAAGELFF
TRBV9	TRBJ2-1	NA	NA	TGTGCCAGCAGGCCTTTGAGCTCCTACAATGAGCAGTTCTTC	CASRPLSSYNEQFF
TRBV19	TRBJ1-4	NA	TRBD1	TGTGCCAGTAGGGGGACAGCTGCAACTAATGAAAAACTGTTTTTT	CASRGTAATNEKLFF
TRBV7-9	TRBJ1-2	NA	NA	TGTGCCAGCAGCTTAGGCGGGGATGGCTACACCTTC	CASSLGGDGYTF
TRBV19	TRBJ2-1	NA	TRBD2	TGTGCCAGTAGTCCCAGCGGGGGGGTAAATGAGCAGTTCTTC	CASSPSGGVNEQFF
TRBV10-3	TRBJ1-1	medium-sized	TRBD1	TGTGCCATCAGTGAAACCGGGACAGCGAACACTGAAGCTTTCTTT	CAISETGTANTEAFF
TRBV5-8	TRBJ1-2	NA	TRBD1	TGTGCCAGCAGCCCGACAGGGAACCTTAACTATGGCTACACCTTC	CASSPTGNLNYGYTF
TRBV7-9	TRBJ1-1	NA	NA	TGTGCCAGCAGCTTAGGAGGACACTCGAACACTGAAGCTTTCTTT	CASSLGGHSNTEAFF
TRBV7-9	TRBJ1-1	NA	NA	TGTGCCAGCAGCTCACACAACGGAGACACTGAAGCTTTCTTT	CASSSHNGDTEAFF
TRBV2	TRBJ2-1	NA	TRBD1	TGTGCCAGCGGATTTCAGGGGGCCGATGAGCAGTTCTTC	CASGFQGADEQFF
TRBV7-9	TRBJ1-3	NA	NA	TGTGCCAGCAGCTTCGGGGGCTCTGGAAACACCATATATTTT	CASSFGGSGNTIYF
TRBV4-1	TRBJ1-2	NA	NA	TGCGCCAGCAGCCATTTAAACTTGGTCGCCTATGGCTACACCTTC	CASSHLNLVAYGYTF
TRBV5-1	TRBJ2-7	NA	NA	TGCGCCAGCAGCTATGAGGGGGGGACAGGAGCCCTCGAGCAAAGCTTC	CASSYEGGTGALEQSF